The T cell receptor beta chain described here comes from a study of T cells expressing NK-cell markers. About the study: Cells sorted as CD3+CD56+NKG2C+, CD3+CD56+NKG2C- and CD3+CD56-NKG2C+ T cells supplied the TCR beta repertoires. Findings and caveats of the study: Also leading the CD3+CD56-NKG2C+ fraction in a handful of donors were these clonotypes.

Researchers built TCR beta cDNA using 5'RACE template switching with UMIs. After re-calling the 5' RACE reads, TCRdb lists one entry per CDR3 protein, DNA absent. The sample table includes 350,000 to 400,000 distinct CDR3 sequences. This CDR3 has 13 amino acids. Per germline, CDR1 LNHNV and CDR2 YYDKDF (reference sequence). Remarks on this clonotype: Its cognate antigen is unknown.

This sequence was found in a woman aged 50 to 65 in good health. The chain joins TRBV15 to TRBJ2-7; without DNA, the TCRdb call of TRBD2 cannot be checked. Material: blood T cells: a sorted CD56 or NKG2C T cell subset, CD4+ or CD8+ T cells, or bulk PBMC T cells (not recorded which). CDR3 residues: CATSRDGGAEQYF.